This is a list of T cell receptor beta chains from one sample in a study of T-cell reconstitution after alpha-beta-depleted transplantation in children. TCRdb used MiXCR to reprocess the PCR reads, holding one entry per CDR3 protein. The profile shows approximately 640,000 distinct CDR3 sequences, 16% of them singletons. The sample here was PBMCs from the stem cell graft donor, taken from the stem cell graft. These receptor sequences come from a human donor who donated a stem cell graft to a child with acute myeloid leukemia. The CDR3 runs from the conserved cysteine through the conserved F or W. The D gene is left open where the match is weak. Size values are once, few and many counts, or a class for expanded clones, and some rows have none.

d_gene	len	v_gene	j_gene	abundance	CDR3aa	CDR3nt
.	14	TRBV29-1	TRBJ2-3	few	CSVEGQIGADTQYF	TGCAGCGTTGAGGGTCAGATAGGGGCGGATACGCAGTATTTT
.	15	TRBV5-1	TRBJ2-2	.	CASSPGSANTGELFF	TGCGCCAGCAGCCCCGGGAGCGCGAACACCGGGGAGCTGTTTTTT
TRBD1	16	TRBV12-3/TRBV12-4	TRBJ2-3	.	CASSLVGTGSGDTQYF	TGTGCCAGCAGTTTAGTGGGGACAGGCTCAGGAGATACGCAGTATTTT
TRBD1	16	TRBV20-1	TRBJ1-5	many	CSARRTGGAGNQPQHF	TGCAGTGCTAGACGAACAGGGGGCGCGGGCAATCAGCCCCAGCATTTT
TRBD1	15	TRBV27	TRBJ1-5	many	CASSLDRYSNQPQHF	TGTGCCAGCAGTTTGGACAGGTATAGCAATCAGCCCCAGCATTTT
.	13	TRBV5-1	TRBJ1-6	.	CASSLAQDSPLHF	TGCGCCAGCAGCTTGGCCCAGGATTCACCCCTCCACTTT
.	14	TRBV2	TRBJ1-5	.	CASRERTGNQPQHF	TGTGCCAGCAGGGAACGGACAGGCAATCAGCCCCAGCATTTT
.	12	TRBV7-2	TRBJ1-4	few	CASSFAREKLFF	TGTGCCAGCAGCTTCGCGAGGGAAAAACTGTTTTTT
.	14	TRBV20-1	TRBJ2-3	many	CSAELSGLTDTQYF	TGCAGTGCGGAGTTGTCGGGGCTCACAGATACGCAGTATTTT
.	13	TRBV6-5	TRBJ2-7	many	CASSYAAPYEQYF	TGTGCCAGCAGTTACGCAGCTCCCTACGAGCAGTACTTC
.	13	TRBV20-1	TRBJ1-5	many	CSASRGSDQPQHF	TGCAGTGCTAGTCGTGGGTCAGATCAGCCCCAGCATTTT
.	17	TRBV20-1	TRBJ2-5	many	CSARLAGSPRFQETQYF	TGCAGTGCTAGACTAGCCGGATCCCCCCGCTTCCAAGAGACCCAGTACTTC
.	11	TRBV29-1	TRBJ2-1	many	CSVGQTNEQFF	TGCAGCGTTGGTCAGACCAATGAGCAGTTCTTC
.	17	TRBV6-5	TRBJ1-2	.	CASSYSLQGDQNYGYTF	TGTGCCAGCAGTTATTCTCTACAAGGCGACCAGAACTATGGCTACACCTTC
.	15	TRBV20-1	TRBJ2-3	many	CSAPPGSASTDTQYF	TGCAGTGCTCCACCCGGGAGCGCGAGCACAGATACGCAGTATTTT
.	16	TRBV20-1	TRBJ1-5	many	CSAREIGAYSNQPQHF	TGCAGTGCTAGAGAGATCGGCGCCTATAGCAATCAGCCCCAGCATTTT
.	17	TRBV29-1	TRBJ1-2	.	CSAQPGAGVLPNYGYTF	TGCAGCGCCCAACCAGGGGCAGGGGTATTACCGAACTATGGCTACACCTTC
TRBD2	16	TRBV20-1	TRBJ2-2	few	CSTRASGGALTGELFF	TGCAGTACGAGAGCTAGCGGGGGGGCTCTGACCGGGGAGCTGTTTTTT
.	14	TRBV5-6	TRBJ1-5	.	CASSLWVGNQPQHF	TGTGCCAGCAGCTTATGGGTTGGCAATCAGCCCCAGCATTTT
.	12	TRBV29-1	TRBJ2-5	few	CSVEVGEETQYF	TGCAGCGTTGAGGTCGGGGAGGAGACCCAGTACTTC
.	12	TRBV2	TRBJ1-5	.	CASTTTDQPQHF	TGTGCCAGCACTACCACCGATCAGCCCCAGCATTTT
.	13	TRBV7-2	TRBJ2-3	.	CASSFFGPDTQYF	TGTGCCAGCAGTTTCTTTGGGCCAGATACGCAGTATTTT
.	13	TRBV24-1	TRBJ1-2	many	CATSDGRSYGYTF	TGTGCCACCAGTGATGGGCGGTCCTATGGCTACACCTTC